The text below deals with one T cell receptor beta chain. Its antigen remains undetermined. No base qualities exist here, and no much larger clone lies one base off it. The data derive from a study of blood T cell repertoires in COVID-19 (dated by TCRdb to 2020 to 2022). About the study as a whole: The collaborator samples originated in the United States, Italy and Spain and spanned the acute and convalescent phases of COVID-19. The material from the prospective study consisted of cDNA or gDNA derived from T cells, B-cell-depleted T cells, or PBMCs. The dataset comprised deeply sampled blood TCRbeta repertoires from subjects exposed to, actively infected with, or recovered from COVID-19. The repertoires were released in a freely available public database intended as a resource for research on the immune response to SARS-CoV-2. Samples were obtained from the ongoing ImmuneRACE study (first 160 participants) and from about 1,300 subjects provided by 6 global collaborators. Sample metadata almost always included a de-identified subject ID, COVID-19 status, age in years and sex. Where HLA class I and class II types were available, the types were taken from metadata supplied by the sample provider, not from assay-based typing. Study-wide conclusions, independent of this receptor: The quantity of clinical and demographic metadata differed by source and by participant and was supplied without curation.

Unmatched junction bases come to 8, with V trimmed by 3 bases and J by 6 bases. CDR1 and CDR2 are read off the germline V gene as SGDLS and YYNGEE. The CDR3 holds 16 amino acids from the cysteine to the phenylalanine. This entry keeps only the CDR3 DNA: 48 bases, framed from base 1. TCRbeta CDR3 regions were amplified from genomic DNA by means of the immunoSEQ Assay, a bias-controlled multiplex PCR. On the authors' methods: Nucleated cell counts per sample were estimated from amplification of reference gene primers within the assay. To quantify the absolute abundance of each unique TCRbeta CDR3 rearrangement, sequence reads were collapsed and filtered. Productive Simpson clonality was computed per sample as the square root of Simpson's diversity index over productive rearrangements. What TCRdb holds here is the immuneACCESS table cut down to in-frame rearrangements. Part of the clones is not present; checked against another copy, under half of the missing clones reflect an unresolved V gene, and the others are unexplained. V and J calls plus clone size are reproduced from that table; the DNA served to infer D and trimming. The sample data list under 130,000 clones, and 65% to 90% of these were observed just once. Clones ranked in the top ten supply approximately 40% of the sample.

Whole blood was collected in K2EDTA tubes by collaborating institutions according to the institutions' own protocols. For TCRbeta analysis, collaborators shipped samples in one of three forms: frozen whole blood, isolated PBMCs, or DNA extracted from either of those sample types. The origin of this receptor is a man aged 80 or over with acute or convalescent COVID-19. Sequenced input: peripheral blood. This chain joins TRBV9 to TRBJ2-3; the junction holds 12 bases that match TRBD1. CDR3 protein: CASSARGDRGQDTQYF. The DNA reads TGTGCCAGCAGCGCCCGGGGGGACAGGGGGCAGGATACGCAGTATTTT.